This T cell receptor beta chain came from a study of patients and donors after allogeneic stem cell transplantation. This clonotype was counted a single time. From the RT-PCR reads, TCRdb called clonotypes with MiXCR, one entry per CDR3 protein. Of 37,000 or so distinct CDR3 sequences in the sample, 25% to 35% were seen once. The sequence was collected from a human donor who was either an allogeneic HSCT recipient or a stem cell or donor lymphocyte infusion donor (not recorded which). It is not recorded whose cells these are; they may come from a transplant donor. Material: blood, either unsorted or a sorted T cell fraction (not recorded which).

DNA of the CDR3: TGTGCCAGCAGCAAAGGGACAGAGCCAATTAGACACAATGAGCAGTTCTTC. Protein: CASSKGTEPIRHNEQFF. V is TRBV21-1 and J is TRBJ2-1; TRBD1 is the table's D call and was not checked against the DNA. TRBV21-1 is described as a pseudogene. The CDR3 spans 17 residues.